The table lists the clone carrying this T cell receptor (beta chain) with a count of one. Its antigen is not identified. Per germline, CDR1 MDHEN and CDR2 SYDVKM. The CDR3 is 14 residues long. V gave up 7 bases and J gave up 5 bases, with 18 bases separating them. This sample stems from a study of T cells in localized non-small cell lung cancer. Study results and limitations: Longer overall survival was seen with higher T cell density measured in blood. Because researchers sequenced only one region of the tumor, heterogeneity is still possible. It was uninvolved adjacent lung that showed the highest T cell clonality, exceeding tumor.

Here immunoSEQ multiplex PCR was the method, and the copy in TCRdb shows in-frame clones only, minus some. Of about 5,400 clones listed, 75% to 90% are singletons. This TCR derives from a woman aged 40-69 years with stage II lung adenocarcinoma. The specimen comprised PBMCs, sampled before any cancer treatment. This sequence joins TRBV28 and TRBJ2-7; the D is unclear. The chain's CDR3 is CASMRLRILHEQYF. The CDR3 DNA reads TGTGCCAGCATGCGCCTCAGGATCCTCCACGAGCAGTACTTC. Combining the CDR3 with reference TRBV28 and TRBJ2-7 gives the whole variable domain DVKVTQSSRYLVKRTGEKVFLECVQDMDHENMFWYRQDPGLGLRLIYFSYDVKMKEKGDIPEGYSVSREKKERFSLILESASTNQTSMYLCASMRLRILHEQYFGPGTRLTVT.